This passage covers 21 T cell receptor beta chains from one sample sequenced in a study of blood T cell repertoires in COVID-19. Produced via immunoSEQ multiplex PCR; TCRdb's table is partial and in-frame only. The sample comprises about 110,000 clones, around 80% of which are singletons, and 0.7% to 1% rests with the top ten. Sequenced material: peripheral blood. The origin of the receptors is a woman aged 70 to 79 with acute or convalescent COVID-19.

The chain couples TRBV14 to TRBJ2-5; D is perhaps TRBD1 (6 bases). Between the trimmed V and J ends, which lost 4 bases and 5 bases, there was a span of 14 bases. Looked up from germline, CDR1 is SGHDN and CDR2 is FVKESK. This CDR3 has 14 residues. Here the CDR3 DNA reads TGTGCCAGCAGCCCCACAGGGATCGGGGAGACCCAGTACTTC. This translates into CASSPTGIGETQYF.

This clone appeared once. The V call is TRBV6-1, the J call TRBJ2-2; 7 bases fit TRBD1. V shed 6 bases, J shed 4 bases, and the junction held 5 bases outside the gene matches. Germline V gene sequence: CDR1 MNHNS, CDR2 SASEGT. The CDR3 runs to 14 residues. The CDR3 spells CASRRGQLTGELFF. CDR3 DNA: TGTGCCAGCAGGAGGGGGCAGCTCACCGGGGAGCTGTTTTTT.

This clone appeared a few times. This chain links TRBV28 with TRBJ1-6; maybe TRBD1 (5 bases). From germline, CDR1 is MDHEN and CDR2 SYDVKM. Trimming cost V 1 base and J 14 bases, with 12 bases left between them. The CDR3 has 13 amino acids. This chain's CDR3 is CASSLSAGLTLHF. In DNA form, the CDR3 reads TGTGCCAGCAGTTTATCGGCAGGGCTAACCCTCCACTTT. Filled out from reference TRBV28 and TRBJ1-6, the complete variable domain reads DVKVTQSSRYLVKRTGEKVFLECVQDMDHENMFWYRQDPGLGLRLIYFSYDVKMKEKGDIPEGYSVSREKKERFSLILESASTNQTSMYLCASSLSAGLTLHFGNGTRLTVT.

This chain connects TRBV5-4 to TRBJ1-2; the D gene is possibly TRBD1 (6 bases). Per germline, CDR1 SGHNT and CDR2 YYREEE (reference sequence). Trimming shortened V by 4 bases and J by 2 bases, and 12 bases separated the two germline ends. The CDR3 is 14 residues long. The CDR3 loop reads CASSIQGPNYGYTF. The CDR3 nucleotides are TGTGCCAGCAGCATACAGGGACCAAACTATGGCTACACCTTC.

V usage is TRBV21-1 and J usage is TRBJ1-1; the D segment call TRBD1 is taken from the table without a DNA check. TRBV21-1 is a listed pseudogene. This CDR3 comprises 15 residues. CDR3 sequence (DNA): TGTGCCAGCAGCACGCGCGCAGGGATGAGGACTGAAGCTTTCTTT. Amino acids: CASSTRAGMRTEAFF.

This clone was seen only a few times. The CDR3 is CASSTLRDRGNQPQHF. CDR3 DNA sequence: TGTGCCAGTAGTACCTTACGGGACAGGGGAAATCAGCCCCAGCATTTT. This chain uses TRBV19 with TRBJ1-5; TRBD1 matches 10 bases. After removal of 4 bases from V and 4 bases from J, the junction contained 7 bases not matched to a gene. The CDR3 is 16 residues long. The germline gives CDR1 LNHDA, CDR2 SQIVND (reference sequence).

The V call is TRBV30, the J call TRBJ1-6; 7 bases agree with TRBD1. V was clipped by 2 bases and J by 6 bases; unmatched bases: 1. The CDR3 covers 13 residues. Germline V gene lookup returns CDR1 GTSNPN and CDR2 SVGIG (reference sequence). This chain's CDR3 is CAWSRDSNSPLHF. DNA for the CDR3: TGTGCCTGGAGTCGGGACAGTAATTCACCCCTCCACTTT. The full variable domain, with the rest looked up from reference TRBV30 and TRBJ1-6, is SQTIHQWPATLVQPVGSPLSLECTVEGTSNPNLYWYRQAAGRGLQLLFYSVGIGQISSEVPQNLSASRPQDRQFILSSKKLLLSDSGFYLCAWSRDSNSPLHFGNGTRLTVT.

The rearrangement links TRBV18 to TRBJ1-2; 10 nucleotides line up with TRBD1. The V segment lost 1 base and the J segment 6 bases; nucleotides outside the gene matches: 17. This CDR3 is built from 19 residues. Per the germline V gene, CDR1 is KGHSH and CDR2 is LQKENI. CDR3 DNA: TGTGCCAGCTCACCACTAAGGACAGGGGGATTGAGTGGTGACGATGGCTACACCTTC. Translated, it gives CASSPLRTGGLSGDDGYTF.

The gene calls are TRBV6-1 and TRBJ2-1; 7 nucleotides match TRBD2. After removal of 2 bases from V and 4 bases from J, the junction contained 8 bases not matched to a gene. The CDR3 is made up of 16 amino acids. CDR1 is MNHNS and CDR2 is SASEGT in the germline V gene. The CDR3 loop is CASSEFRGGLYNEQFF. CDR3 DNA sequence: TGTGCCAGCAGTGAATTTCGCGGGGGACTTTACAATGAGCAGTTCTTC.

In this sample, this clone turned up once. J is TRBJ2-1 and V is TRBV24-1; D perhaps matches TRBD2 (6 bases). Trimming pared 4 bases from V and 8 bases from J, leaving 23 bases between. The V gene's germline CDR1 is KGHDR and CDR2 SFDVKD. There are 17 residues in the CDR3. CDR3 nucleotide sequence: TGTGCCACCAGTGACCGCGGACTACCCGGGGTAGGCCATGAGCAGTTCTTC. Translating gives CATSDRGLPGVGHEQFF.

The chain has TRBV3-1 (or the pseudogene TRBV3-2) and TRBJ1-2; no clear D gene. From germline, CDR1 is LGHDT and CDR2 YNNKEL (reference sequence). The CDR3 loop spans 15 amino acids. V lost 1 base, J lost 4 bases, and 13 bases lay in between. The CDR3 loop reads CASSQVLRGTYGYTF. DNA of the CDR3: TGTGCCAGCAGCCAAGTTCTCAGAGGTACCTATGGCTACACCTTC.

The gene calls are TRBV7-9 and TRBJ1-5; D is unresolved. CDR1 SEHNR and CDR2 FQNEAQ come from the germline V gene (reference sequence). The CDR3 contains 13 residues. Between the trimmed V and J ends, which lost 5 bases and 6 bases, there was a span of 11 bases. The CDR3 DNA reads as TGTGCCAGCAGCCTGAACCCGAGTCAGCCCCAGCATTTT. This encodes CASSLNPSQPQHF.

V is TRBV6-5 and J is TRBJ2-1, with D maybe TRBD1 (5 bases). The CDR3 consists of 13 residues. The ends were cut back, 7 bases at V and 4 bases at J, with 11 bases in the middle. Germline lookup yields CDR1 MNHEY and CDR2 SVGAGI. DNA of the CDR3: TGTGCCAGCACCCGAGGACAATACAATGAGCAGTTCTTC. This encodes CASTRGQYNEQFF.

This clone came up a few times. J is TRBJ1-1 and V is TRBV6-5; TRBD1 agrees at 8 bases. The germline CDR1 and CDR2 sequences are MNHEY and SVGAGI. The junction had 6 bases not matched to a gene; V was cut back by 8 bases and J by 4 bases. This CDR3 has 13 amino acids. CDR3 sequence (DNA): TGTGCCAGCGAGGACAGGGAGGGCACTGAAGCTTTCTTT. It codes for CASEDREGTEAFF.

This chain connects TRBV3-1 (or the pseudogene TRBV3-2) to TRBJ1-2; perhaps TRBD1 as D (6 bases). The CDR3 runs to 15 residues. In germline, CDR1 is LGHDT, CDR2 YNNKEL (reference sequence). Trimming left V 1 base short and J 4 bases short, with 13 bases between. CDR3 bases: TGTGCCAGCAGCCAAGCCCTCCGGGACACCTATGGCTACACCTTC. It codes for CASSQALRDTYGYTF.

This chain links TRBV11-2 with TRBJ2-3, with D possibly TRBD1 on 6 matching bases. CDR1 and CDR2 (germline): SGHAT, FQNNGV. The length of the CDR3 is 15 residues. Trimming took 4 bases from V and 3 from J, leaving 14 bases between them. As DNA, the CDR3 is TGTGCCAGCAGCTCGACAGGATTCGGAACAGATACGCAGTATTTT. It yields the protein CASSSTGFGTDTQYF.

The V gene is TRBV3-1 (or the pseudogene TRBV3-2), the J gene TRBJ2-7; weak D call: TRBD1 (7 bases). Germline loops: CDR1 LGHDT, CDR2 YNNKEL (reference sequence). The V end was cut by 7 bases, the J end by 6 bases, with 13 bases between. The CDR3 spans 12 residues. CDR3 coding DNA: TGTGCCAGCAACCAGGGGGGACTCGAGCAGTACTTC. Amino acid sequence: CASNQGGLEQYF.

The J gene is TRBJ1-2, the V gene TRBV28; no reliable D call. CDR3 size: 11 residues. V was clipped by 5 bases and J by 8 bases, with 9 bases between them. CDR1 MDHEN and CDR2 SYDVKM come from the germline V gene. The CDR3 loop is CASSMSMGYTF. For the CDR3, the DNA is TGTGCCAGCAGTATGTCAATGGGCTACACCTTC.

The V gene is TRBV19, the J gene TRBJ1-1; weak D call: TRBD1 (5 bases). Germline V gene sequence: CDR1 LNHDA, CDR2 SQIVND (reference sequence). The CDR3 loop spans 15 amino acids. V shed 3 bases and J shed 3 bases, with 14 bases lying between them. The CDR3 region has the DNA TGTGCCAGTAGTATCACAGGTGTTGGGGACACTGAAGCTTTCTTT. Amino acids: CASSITGVGDTEAFF.

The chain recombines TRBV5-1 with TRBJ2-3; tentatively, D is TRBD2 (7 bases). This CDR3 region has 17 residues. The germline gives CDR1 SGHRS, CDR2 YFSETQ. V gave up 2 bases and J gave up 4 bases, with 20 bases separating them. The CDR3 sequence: CASSLQGGSLVSDTQYF. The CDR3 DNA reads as TGCGCCAGCAGCTTACAGGGCGGGAGTTTGGTTTCAGATACGCAGTATTTT.

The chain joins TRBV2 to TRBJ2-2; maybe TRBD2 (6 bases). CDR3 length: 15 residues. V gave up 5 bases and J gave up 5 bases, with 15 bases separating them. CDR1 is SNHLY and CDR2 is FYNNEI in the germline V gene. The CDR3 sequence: CASSTWEAVTGELFF. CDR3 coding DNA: TGTGCCAGCAGTACGTGGGAGGCTGTGACCGGGGAGCTGTTTTTT.